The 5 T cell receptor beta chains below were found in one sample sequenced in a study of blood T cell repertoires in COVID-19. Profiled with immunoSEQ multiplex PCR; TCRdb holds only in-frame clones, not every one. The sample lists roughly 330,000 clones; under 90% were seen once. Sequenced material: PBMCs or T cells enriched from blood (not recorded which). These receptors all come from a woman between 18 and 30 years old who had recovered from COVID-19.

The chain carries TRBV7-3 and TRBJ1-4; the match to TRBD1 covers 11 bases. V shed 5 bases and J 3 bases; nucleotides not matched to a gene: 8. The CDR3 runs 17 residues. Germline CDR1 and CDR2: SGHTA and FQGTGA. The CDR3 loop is CASSLADRGPPNEKLFF. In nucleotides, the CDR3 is TGTGCCAGCAGCCTGGCGGACAGGGGGCCCCCTAATGAAAAACTGTTTTTT.

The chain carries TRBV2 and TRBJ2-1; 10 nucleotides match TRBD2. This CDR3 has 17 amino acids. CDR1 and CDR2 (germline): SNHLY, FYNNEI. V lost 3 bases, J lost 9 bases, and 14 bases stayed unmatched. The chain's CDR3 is CASSDPLQLAGRTEQFF. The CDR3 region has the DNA TGTGCCAGCAGTGACCCCCTTCAACTAGCGGGAAGGACTGAGCAGTTCTTC.

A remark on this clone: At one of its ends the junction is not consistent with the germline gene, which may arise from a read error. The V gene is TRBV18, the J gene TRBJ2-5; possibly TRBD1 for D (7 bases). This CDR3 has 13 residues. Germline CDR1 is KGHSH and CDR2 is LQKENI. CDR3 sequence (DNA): TGTGCCACCTCAGGGGGGTACCAAGAGACCCAGTACTTC. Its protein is CATSGGYQETQYF.

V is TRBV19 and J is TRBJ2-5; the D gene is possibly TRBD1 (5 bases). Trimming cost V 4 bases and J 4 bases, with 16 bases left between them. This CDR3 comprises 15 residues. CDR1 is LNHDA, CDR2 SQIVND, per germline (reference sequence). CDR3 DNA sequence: TGTGCCAGTAGTACCACTGGGGCCGTAGGAGAGACCCAGTACTTC. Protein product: CASSTTGAVGETQYF.

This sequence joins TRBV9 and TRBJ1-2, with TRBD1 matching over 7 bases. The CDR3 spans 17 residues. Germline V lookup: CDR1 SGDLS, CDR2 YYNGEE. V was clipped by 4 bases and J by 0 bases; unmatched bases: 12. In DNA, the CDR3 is TGTGCCAGCAGCCCGAGACGGACAGGCCCCGCTAACTATGGCTACACCTTC. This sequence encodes CASSPRRTGPANYGYTF.